This TCR beta chain was profiled in a study of Ad26.COV2.S vaccination and SARS-CoV-2 variants. Notes on the study in general: Vaccine and placebo recipients had similar non-spike TCR breadth. Analyses that measured TCR breadth and depth may have underestimated total T cell responses.

This clone was observed a few times. Its target is not known. Data came from immunoSEQ multiplex PCR; TCRdb stores just in-frame clones and leaves some out. The table lists fewer than 150,000 clones, around 86% of them singletons, with 5% in the top ten. The TCR sequence derives from a human donor who had recovered from COVID-19. The sample consisted of peripheral blood, taken after recovery from COVID-19.

The CDR3, as DNA: TGCGCCAGCAGCCAAGATCTCACATTAACTGAAGCTTTCTTT. It is translated as CASSQDLTLTEAFF. The J gene is TRBJ1-1, the V gene TRBV4-3; D is undetermined. Germline CDR1 reads LGHNA; CDR2 reads YSLEER. This CDR3 has 14 amino acids. V was pared by 0 bases and J by 5 bases, with 10 bases between.